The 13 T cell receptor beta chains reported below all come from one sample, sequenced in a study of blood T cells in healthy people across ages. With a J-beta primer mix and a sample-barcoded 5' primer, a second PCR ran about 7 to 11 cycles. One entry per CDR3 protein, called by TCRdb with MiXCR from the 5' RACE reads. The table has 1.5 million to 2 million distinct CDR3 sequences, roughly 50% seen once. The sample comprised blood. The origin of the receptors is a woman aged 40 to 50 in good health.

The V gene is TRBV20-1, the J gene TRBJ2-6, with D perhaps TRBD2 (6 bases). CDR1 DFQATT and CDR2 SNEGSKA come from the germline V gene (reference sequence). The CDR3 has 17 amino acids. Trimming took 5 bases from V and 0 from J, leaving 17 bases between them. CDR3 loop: CSARDPGDGSGANVLTF. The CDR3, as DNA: TGCAGTGCTCGTGATCCGGGAGATGGCTCTGGGGCCAACGTCCTGACTTTC.

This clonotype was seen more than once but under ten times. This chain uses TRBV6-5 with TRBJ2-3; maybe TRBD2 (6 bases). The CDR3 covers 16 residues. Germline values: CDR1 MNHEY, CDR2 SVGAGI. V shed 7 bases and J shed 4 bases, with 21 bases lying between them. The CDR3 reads CASNRAVSGFPDTQYF. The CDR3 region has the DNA TGTGCCAGCAATCGGGCCGTTAGCGGTTTCCCAGATACGCAGTATTTT.

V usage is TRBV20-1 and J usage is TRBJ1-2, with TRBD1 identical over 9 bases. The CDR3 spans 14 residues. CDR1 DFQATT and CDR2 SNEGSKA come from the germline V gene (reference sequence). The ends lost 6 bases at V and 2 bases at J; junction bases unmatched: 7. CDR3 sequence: CSATRQGGNYGYTF. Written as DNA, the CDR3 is TGCAGTGCGACCAGACAGGGGGGGAACTATGGCTACACCTTC.

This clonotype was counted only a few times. CDR3 sequence reads: CASSFINGYTF. The CDR3 bases are TGTGCCAGCAGCTTTATTAACGGCTACACCTTC. The J gene is TRBJ1-2, the V gene TRBV5-5; D ambiguous. V lost 2 bases and J lost 8, with 7 bases in between. This CDR3 has 11 residues. Germline CDR1 SGHKS, CDR2 YYEKEE (reference sequence).

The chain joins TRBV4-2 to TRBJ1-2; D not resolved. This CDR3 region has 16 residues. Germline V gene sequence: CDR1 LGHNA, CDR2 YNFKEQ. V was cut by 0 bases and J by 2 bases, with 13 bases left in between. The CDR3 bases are TGTGCCAGCAGCCAAGATTTACGAGTTCCAAACTATGGCTACACCTTC. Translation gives CASSQDLRVPNYGYTF.

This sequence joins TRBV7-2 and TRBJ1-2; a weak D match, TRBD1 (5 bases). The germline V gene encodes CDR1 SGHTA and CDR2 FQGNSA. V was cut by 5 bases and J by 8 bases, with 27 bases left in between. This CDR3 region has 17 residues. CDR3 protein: CASSPQSSPWGVDGYTF. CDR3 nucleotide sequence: TGTGCCAGCAGCCCCCAATCTTCCCCATGGGGCGTCGACGGCTACACCTTC.

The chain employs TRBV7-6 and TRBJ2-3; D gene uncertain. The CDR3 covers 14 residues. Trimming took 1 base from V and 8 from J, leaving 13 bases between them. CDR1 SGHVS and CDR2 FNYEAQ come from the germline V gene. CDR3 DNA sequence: TGTGCCAGCAGCTTAGACATAAGTGCTGTTACGCAGTATTTT. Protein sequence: CASSLDISAVTQYF.

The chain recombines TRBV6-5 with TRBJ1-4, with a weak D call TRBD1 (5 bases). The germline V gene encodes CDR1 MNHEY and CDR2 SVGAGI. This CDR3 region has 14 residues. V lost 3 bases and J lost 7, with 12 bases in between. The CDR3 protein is CASSYGGVGEKLFF. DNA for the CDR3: TGTGCCAGCAGTTATGGGGGTGTTGGTGAAAAACTGTTTTTT.

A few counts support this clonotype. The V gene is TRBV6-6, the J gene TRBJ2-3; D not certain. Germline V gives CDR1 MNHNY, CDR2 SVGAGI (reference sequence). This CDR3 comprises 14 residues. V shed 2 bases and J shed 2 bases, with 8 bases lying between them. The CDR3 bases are TGTGCCAGCAGTTACGGGCAGCCCACAGATACGCAGTATTTT. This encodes CASSYGQPTDTQYF.

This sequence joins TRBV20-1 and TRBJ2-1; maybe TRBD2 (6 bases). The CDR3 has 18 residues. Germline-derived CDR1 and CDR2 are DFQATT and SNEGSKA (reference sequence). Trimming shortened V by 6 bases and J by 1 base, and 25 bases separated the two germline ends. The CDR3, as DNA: TGCAGTGCGAGCGATAAATGGTTGCGGGGAAGATCCTACAATGAGCAGTTCTTC. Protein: CSASDKWLRGRSYNEQFF.

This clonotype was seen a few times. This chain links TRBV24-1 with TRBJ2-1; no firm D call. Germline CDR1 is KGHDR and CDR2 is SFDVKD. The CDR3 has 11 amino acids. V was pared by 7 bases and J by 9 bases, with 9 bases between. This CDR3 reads CATRHGVEQFF. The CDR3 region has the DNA TGTGCCACCAGGCACGGTGTTGAGCAGTTCTTC.

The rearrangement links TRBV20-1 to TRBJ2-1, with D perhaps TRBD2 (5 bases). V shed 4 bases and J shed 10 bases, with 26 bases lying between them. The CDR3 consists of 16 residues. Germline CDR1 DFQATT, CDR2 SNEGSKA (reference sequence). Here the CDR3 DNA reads TGCAGTGCTACGAAGACGGGGTCAGGCCCCGTCGGGGAGCAGTTCTTC. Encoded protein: CSATKTGSGPVGEQFF.

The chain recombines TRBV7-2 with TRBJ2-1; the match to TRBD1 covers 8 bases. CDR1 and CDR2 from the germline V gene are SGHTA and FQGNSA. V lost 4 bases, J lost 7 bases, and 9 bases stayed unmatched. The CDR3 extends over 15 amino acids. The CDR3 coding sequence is TGTGCCAGCAGCTCCCCGCCCAGGGGGCGGAATGAGCAGTTCTTC. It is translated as CASSSPPRGRNEQFF.